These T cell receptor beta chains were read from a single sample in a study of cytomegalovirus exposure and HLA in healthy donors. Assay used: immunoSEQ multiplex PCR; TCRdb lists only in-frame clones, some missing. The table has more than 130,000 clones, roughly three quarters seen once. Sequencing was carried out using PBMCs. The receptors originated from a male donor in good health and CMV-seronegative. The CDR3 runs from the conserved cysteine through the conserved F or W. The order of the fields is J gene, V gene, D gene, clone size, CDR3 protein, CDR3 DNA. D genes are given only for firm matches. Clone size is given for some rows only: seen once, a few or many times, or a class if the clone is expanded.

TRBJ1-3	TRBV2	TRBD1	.	CASSRDRGRFSGNTIYF	TGTGCCAGCTCTAGGGACAGGGGGCGATTCTCTGGAAACACCATATATTTT
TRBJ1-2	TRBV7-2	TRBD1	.	CASSPRQGANYGYTF	TGTGCCAGCAGCCCAAGACAGGGGGCTAACTATGGCTACACCTTC
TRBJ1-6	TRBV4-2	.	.	CASSQGTASPLHF	TGTGCCAGCAGCCAAGGGACAGCTTCACCCCTCCACTTT
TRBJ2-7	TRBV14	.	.	CASSQGRGQAWMYEQYF	TGTGCCAGCAGCCAAGGTAGAGGGCAGGCTTGGATGTACGAGCAGTACTTC
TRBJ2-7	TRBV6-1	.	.	CASGARYYEQYF	TGTGCCAGCGGTGCTAGGTACTACGAGCAGTACTTC
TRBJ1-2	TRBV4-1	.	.	CASSPSPNYGYTF	TGCGCCAGCAGCCCCAGTCCAAACTATGGCTACACCTTC
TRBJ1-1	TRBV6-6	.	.	CASSYGPGKNTEAFF	TGTGCCAGCAGTTACGGTCCAGGGAAGAACACTGAAGCTTTCTTT
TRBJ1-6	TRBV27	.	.	CASSFFLSYNSPLHF	TGTGCCAGCAGTTTTTTTCTCTCCTATAATTCACCCCTCCACTTT
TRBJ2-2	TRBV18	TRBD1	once	CASSPQGQGALGGELFF	TGTGCCAGCTCACCACAGGGACAGGGGGCGCTCGGCGGGGAGCTGTTTTTT
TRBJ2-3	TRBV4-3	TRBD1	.	CASSQDLGTGQYF	TGCGCCAGCAGCCAAGATCTAGGGACAGGGCAGTATTTT
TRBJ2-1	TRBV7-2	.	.	CASSPRQTLYNEQFF	TGTGCCAGCAGCCCCCGACAGACGCTCTACAATGAGCAGTTCTTC
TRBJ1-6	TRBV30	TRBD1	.	CACTGVGFDSPLHF	TGTGCCTGCACAGGGGTTGGGTTCGATTCACCCCTCCACTTT
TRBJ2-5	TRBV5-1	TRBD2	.	CASSSRGPVGRGETQYF	TGCGCCAGCAGCTCCCGAGGCCCCGTGGGGAGGGGAGAGACCCAGTACTTC
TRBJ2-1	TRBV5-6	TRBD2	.	CASSPGTSGGRYEQFF	TGTGCCAGCAGCCCGGGGACTAGCGGGGGGAGATATGAGCAGTTCTTC
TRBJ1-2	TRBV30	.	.	CAWYRDYGYTF	TGTGCCTGGTACAGAGACTATGGCTACACCTTC
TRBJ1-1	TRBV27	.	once	CASSSPDSRNTEAFF	TGTGCCAGCAGTTCTCCGGACTCCCGGAACACTGAAGCTTTCTTT
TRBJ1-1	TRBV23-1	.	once	CASSQSSQAPNTEAFF	TGCGCCAGCAGTCAATCTTCTCAGGCCCCGAACACTGAAGCTTTCTTT
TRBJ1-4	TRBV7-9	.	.	CASSLAGRGNEKLFF	TGTGCCAGCAGCTTAGCGGGTCGGGGGAATGAAAAACTGTTTTTT
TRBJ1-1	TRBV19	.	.	CASGLRGGGNTEAFF	TGTGCCAGTGGGCTCCGGGGGGGCGGGAACACTGAAGCTTTCTTT
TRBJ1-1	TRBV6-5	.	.	CASSYSPLEGEAFF	TGTGCCAGCAGTTACTCCCCCCTTGAGGGAGAAGCTTTCTTT
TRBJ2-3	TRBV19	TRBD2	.	CASRRTSGGAADTQYF	TGTGCCAGTAGGCGAACTAGCGGGGGGGCAGCAGATACGCAGTATTTT
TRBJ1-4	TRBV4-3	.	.	CASSQVFGAGRTGSNEKLFF	.
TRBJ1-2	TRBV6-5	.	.	CASSSTGFYGYTF	TGTGCCAGCAGTTCTACAGGGTTCTATGGCTACACCTTC
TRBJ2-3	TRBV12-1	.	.	CASSPRSDSGGTATDTQYF	TGTGCCAGCAGCCCCCGGTCGGATAGCGGGGGAACTGCCACAGATACGCAGTATTTT
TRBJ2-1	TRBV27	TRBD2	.	CASSLAGVYNEQFF	TGTGCCAGCAGTTTAGCGGGGGTATACAATGAGCAGTTCTTC
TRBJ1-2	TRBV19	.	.	CASTGFNYGYTF	TGTGCCAGTACGGGGTTTAACTATGGCTACACCTTC
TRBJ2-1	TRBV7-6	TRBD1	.	CASSSGTGKDEQFF	TGTGCCAGCAGCTCAGGGACAGGGAAGGATGAGCAGTTCTTC
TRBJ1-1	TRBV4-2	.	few	CASSQTETEAFF	TGTGCCAGCAGCCAGACTGAAACTGAAGCTTTCTTT